Below, 29 T cell receptor beta chains from the same sample are listed, as sequenced in a study of identical twins. TCRdb reprocessed the 5' RACE reads with MiXCR, giving one entry per CDR3 protein. This sample has roughly 1.6 million distinct CDR3 sequences, with under 35% found just once. Source material: cord blood. The receptors here all came from a newborn girl in good health.

The J gene is TRBJ2-7, the V gene TRBV5-1; D is perhaps TRBD2 (5 bases). The CDR3 has 15 amino acids. The V gene lost 0 bases and the J gene lost 4 bases, with 14 bases spanning the gap. Per germline, CDR1 SGHRS and CDR2 YFSETQ. In DNA, the CDR3 is TGCGCCAGCAGCTTGGAGTGGTTGGGAGAGTACGAGCAGTACTTC. Residues: CASSLEWLGEYEQYF.

This clonotype was recorded a few times. CDR3 sequence: CSARDSISSSYGYTF. The CDR3 coding sequence is TGCAGTGCTAGAGATTCAATCAGCAGTTCTTATGGCTACACCTTC. The chain uses TRBV20-1 and TRBJ1-2, with unresolved D. This CDR3 spans 15 amino acids. The germline V gene has CDR1 DFQATT and CDR2 SNEGSKA (reference sequence). V was cut by 0 bases and J by 5 bases, with 16 bases left in between.

A few counts support this clonotype. This chain joins TRBV28 and TRBJ2-7; D gene ambiguous. The CDR3 runs to 11 residues. Germline V gene data show CDR1 as MDHEN and CDR2 as SYDVKM. Deletions cut 10 bases from V and 6 bases from J, with 13 bases between. In DNA, the CDR3 is TGTGCCACCCCGTTGGCGCGCGAGCAGTACTTC. Its translation: CATPLAREQYF.

This chain connects TRBV7-2 to TRBJ1-1; perhaps TRBD1 as D (6 bases). The V and J ends lost 5 bases and 4 bases respectively, with 17 bases between them. This CDR3 comprises 15 residues. CDR1 and CDR2 (germline): SGHTA, FQGNSA. The CDR3 DNA reads TGTGCCAGCAGCCGGCCCGGGACACCACTCACTGAAGCTTTCTTT. This translates into CASSRPGTPLTEAFF.

This chain uses TRBV5-1 with TRBJ1-4; the D gene is possibly TRBD1 (5 bases). The CDR3 covers 15 residues. Per the germline V gene, CDR1 is SGHRS and CDR2 is YFSETQ. Trimming took off 4 bases at V and 4 bases at J, with 14 bases between the two ends. CDR3 DNA: TGCGCCAGCAGCCCGGGGCAGGCCCATAATGAAAAACTGTTTTTT. Translation: CASSPGQAHNEKLFF.

The rearrangement joins TRBV29-1 to TRBJ2-3; TRBD2 might be the D (5 bases). CDR3 size: 16 residues. The germline V gene has CDR1 SQVTM and CDR2 ANQGSEA. CDR3 DNA sequence: TGCGGCGCCACCCCTCCTTCTAGCAGAAGCACAGATACGCAGTATTTT. This gives the protein CGATPPSSRSTDTQYF.

The chain recombines TRBV20-1 with TRBJ2-4; TRBD2 aligns across 9 bases. The DNA matches TRBJ2-7 better at its end, which makes the J call doubtful. The CDR3 runs to 15 residues. Germline assignment: CDR1 DFQATT and CDR2 SNEGSKA (reference sequence). CDR3 nucleotides: TGCAGTGCCAGAAGGTCTAGCGGGGCAACCTACGAGCAGTACTTC. The encoded protein is CSARRSSGATYEQYF.

The chain recombines TRBV18 with TRBJ2-1; maybe TRBD2 (6 bases). Germline CDR1 KGHSH, CDR2 LQKENI. Trimming cost V 0 bases and J 4 bases, with 19 bases left between them. There are 18 residues in the CDR3. CDR3 sequence: CASSPPVGASVLYNEQFF. The DNA of the CDR3 is TGTGCCAGCTCACCACCGGTTGGAGCTAGCGTACTATACAATGAGCAGTTCTTC.

The chain is built from TRBV20-1 and TRBJ1-2; tentatively, D is TRBD1 (5 bases). This CDR3 is 14 amino acids long. Trimming shortened V by 1 base and J by 5 bases, and 14 bases separated the two germline ends. Germline CDR1 reads DFQATT; CDR2 reads SNEGSKA (reference sequence). Written as DNA, the CDR3 is TGCAGTGCTAGAGCATGGGGGTCGAGGTATGGCTACACCTTC. Protein: CSARAWGSRYGYTF.

Comments on this clonotype: At one boundary the junction diverges from the germline segment, which might be a read error. The chain couples TRBV24-1 to TRBJ1-5; possibly TRBD1 for D (5 bases). CDR1 is KGHDR and CDR2 is SFDVKD in the germline V gene. CDR3 length equals 16 residues. The DNA for the CDR3 is TGTGCCACCGGTGATTTGGGGACCAACCGAGGTCAGCCCCAGCATTTT. Its translation is CATGDLGTNRGQPQHF.

This clonotype came up many times. This chain uses TRBV3-1 with TRBJ2-3; D is perhaps TRBD1 (5 bases). V dropped 0 bases and J dropped 0 bases, with 7 bases sitting between them. Germline lookup yields CDR1 LGHDT and CDR2 YNNKEL (reference sequence). The CDR3 contains 15 residues. For the CDR3, the DNA is TGTGCCAGCAGCCAAGATGGGGCTAGCACAGATACGCAGTATTTT. It specifies CASSQDGASTDTQYF.

The V and J genes are TRBV9 and TRBJ2-3; D remains ambiguous. The V gene lost 0 bases and the J gene lost 2 bases, with 13 bases spanning the gap. CDR1 and CDR2 (germline): SGDLS, YYNGEE. The CDR3 extends over 16 amino acids. The CDR3 DNA is TGTGCCAGCAGCGTAGATCAAGGACGGATCACAGATACGCAGTATTTT. This encodes CASSVDQGRITDTQYF. Supplemented by reference TRBV9 and TRBJ2-3, the full variable domain reads DSGVTQTPKHLITATGQRVTLRCSPRSGDLSVYWYQQSLDQGLQFLIQYYNGEERAKGNILERFSAQQFPDLHSELNLSSLELGDSALYFCASSVDQGRITDTQYFGPGTRLTVL.

The chain links TRBV7-2 to TRBJ2-7; D is possibly TRBD2 (6 bases). V shed 5 bases and J shed 4 bases, with 15 bases lying between them. In germline, CDR1 is SGHTA, CDR2 FQGNSA. This CDR3 has 14 residues. The CDR3 sequence: CASSGTPARYEQYF. CDR3 coding DNA: TGTGCCAGCAGCGGGACTCCCGCTAGGTACGAGCAGTACTTC.

The V and J genes are TRBV5-1 and TRBJ2-3; weak D call: TRBD1 (6 bases). Trimming stripped 0 bases from V and 6 bases from J, with 17 bases between. There are 16 residues in the CDR3. Germline V gives CDR1 SGHRS, CDR2 YFSETQ. The CDR3 nucleotides read TGCGCCAGCAGCTTGGGTTCGCCAGGGGCGAAGGATACGCAGTATTTT. Translation: CASSLGSPGAKDTQYF. Full variable domain (remainder filled in from reference TRBV5-1 and TRBJ2-3): KAGVTQTPRYLIKTRGQQVTLSCSPISGHRSVSWYQQTPGQGLQFLFEYFSETQRNKGNFPGRFSGRQFSNSRSEMNVSTLELGDSALYLCASSLGSPGAKDTQYFGPGTRLTVL.

A few counts support this clonotype. This chain uses TRBV7-2 with TRBJ2-5, with 11 nucleotides matching TRBD1. The V gene end was trimmed by 2 bases and the J gene end by 4 bases; junction bases not matched to a gene: 3. CDR3 length equals 15 residues. Germline V gene data show CDR1 as SGHTA and CDR2 as FQGNSA. The CDR3 sequence is CASSLRDRGAETQYF. In DNA form, the CDR3 reads TGTGCCAGCAGCTTACGGGACAGGGGGGCAGAGACCCAGTACTTC. The entire variable domain, with the rest obtained from reference TRBV7-2 and TRBJ2-5, is as follows: GAGVSQSPSNKVTEKGKDVELRCDPISGHTALYWYRQSLGQGLEFLIYFQGNSAPDKSGLPSDRFSAERTGGSVSTLTIQRTQQEDSAVYLCASSLRDRGAETQYFGPGTRLLVL.

The chain's CDR3 is CASSLALAGGRSTQYF. DNA of the CDR3: TGCGCCAGCAGCTTGGCCCTAGCGGGGGGTCGCAGTACGCAGTATTTT. The chain employs TRBV5-1 and TRBJ2-3; the match to TRBD2 covers 11 bases. The V gene end was trimmed by 0 bases and the J gene end by 8 bases; junction bases not matched to a gene: 8. CDR1 is SGHRS and CDR2 is YFSETQ in the germline V gene. The CDR3 has 16 residues.

This sequence joins TRBV20-1 and TRBJ2-3, with a tentative D call TRBD2 (6 bases). Germline V gene data show CDR1 as DFQATT and CDR2 as SNEGSKA (reference sequence). This CDR3 region has 15 residues. Trimming took off 4 bases at V and 1 base at J, with 15 bases between the two ends. The CDR3 DNA sequence: TGCAGTGCTAACAGACTAGTGGAGGGCACAGATACGCAGTATTTT. As protein: CSANRLVEGTDTQYF.

The chain couples TRBV20-1 to TRBJ2-7; D unclear. Germline V gene data show CDR1 as DFQATT and CDR2 as SNEGSKA (reference sequence). This CDR3 is 12 amino acids long. CDR3 in DNA: TGCAGCGTTTCGGGTCCCACGTACGAGCAGTACTTC. Protein: CSVSGPTYEQYF.

V is TRBV5-6 and J is TRBJ2-3; unclear D gene. Trimming shortened V by 4 bases and J by 8 bases, and 11 bases separated the two germline ends. This CDR3 has 12 residues. Looked up from germline, CDR1 is SGHDT and CDR2 is YYEEEE. This CDR3 reads CASSPTLGTQYF. The CDR3 coding sequence is TGTGCCAGCAGCCCTACGCTCGGTACGCAGTATTTT.

This clonotype was picked up a small number of times. V and J are TRBV2 and TRBJ2-1; 9 bases are shared with TRBD2. CDR1 is SNHLY, CDR2 FYNNEI, per germline. This CDR3 is 15 amino acids long. V gave up 3 bases and J gave up 4 bases; unmatched junction bases: 4. The CDR3 region has the DNA TGTGCCAGCAGTGACAGAGCGGGGGGTTACAATGAGCAGTTCTTC. Amino acid sequence: CASSDRAGGYNEQFF.

The chain joins TRBV27 to TRBJ1-1; TRBD1 agrees at 7 bases. The CDR3 loop spans 13 amino acids. Germline V gene lookup returns CDR1 MNHEY and CDR2 SMNVEV (reference sequence). Trimming removed 8 bases from V and 8 bases from J; junction bases left unmatched: 11. This CDR3 reads CASGAGQATEAFF. The CDR3 DNA follows: TGTGCCAGCGGGGCCGGACAGGCGACCGAAGCTTTCTTT.

The V call is TRBV11-2, the J call TRBJ2-7; TRBD1 aligns across 7 bases. The CDR3 contains 14 residues. Losses at the gene ends were 5 bases for V and 3 bases for J; bases not matched to a gene: 7. Per germline, CDR1 SGHAT and CDR2 FQNNGV. CDR3 sequence reads: CASSPQRGLYEQYF. Written as DNA, the CDR3 is TGTGCCAGCAGCCCACAAAGGGGGCTCTACGAGCAGTACTTC.

The chain has TRBV20-1 and TRBJ1-5; 7 bases align to TRBD1. The germline CDR1 and CDR2 sequences are DFQATT and SNEGSKA (reference sequence). The CDR3 runs 16 residues. The V gene end was trimmed by 0 bases and the J gene end by 1 base; junction bases not matched to a gene: 6. DNA of the CDR3: TGCAGTGCTAGAGATCCCGAACAGGGGAGCAATCAGCCCCAGCATTTT. Its protein product is CSARDPEQGSNQPQHF.

This clonotype was counted ten times or more. V usage is TRBV27 and J usage is TRBJ2-1; TRBD2 is a possible D gene (6 bases). CDR1 and CDR2 from the germline V gene are MNHEY and SMNVEV (reference sequence). V dropped 0 bases and J dropped 5 bases, with 14 bases sitting between them. This CDR3 has 16 amino acids. The CDR3 nucleotides read TGTGCCAGCAGTTTATCGGACTACCTGATACACAATGAGCAGTTCTTC. Amino acid sequence: CASSLSDYLIHNEQFF.

This clonotype was counted between two and nine times. V usage is TRBV20-1 and J usage is TRBJ1-1; D might be TRBD1 (6 bases). Germline loops: CDR1 DFQATT, CDR2 SNEGSKA (reference sequence). V lost 5 bases to trimming and J lost 5 bases, with 15 bases between them. This CDR3 contains 13 residues. The CDR3 DNA sequence: TGCAGTGCTCCGTACAGGGTCCGGACTGAAGCTTTCTTT. Translation gives CSAPYRVRTEAFF.

This clonotype has a handful of counts. V and J are TRBV10-2 and TRBJ1-4, with a possible D match to TRBD1 (6 bases). CDR1 WSHSY and CDR2 SAAADI come from the germline V gene. Trimming cost V 3 bases and J 8 bases, with 13 bases left between them. The CDR3 length is 14 residues. The CDR3 protein is CASSEGGPSEKLFF. The CDR3 DNA is TGCGCCAGCAGTGAAGGGGGACCGTCGGAAAAACTGTTTTTT.

This clonotype was seen many times. The chain couples TRBV12-3 or TRBV12-4 to TRBJ2-5; the D gene could be TRBD1 or TRBD2 (5 bases each). This CDR3 is built from 13 residues. Trimming pared 6 bases from V and 2 bases from J, leaving 10 bases between. The DNA for the CDR3 is TGTGCCAGCAGACCGGGACCTCAAGAGACCCAGTACTTC. The encoded protein is CASRPGPQETQYF.

The rearrangement links TRBV27 to TRBJ2-7; 7 nucleotides line up with TRBD2. The CDR3 totals 15 residues. The J segment lost 4 bases and the V segment lost 6 bases, leaving 12 bases of the junction unmatched. Germline V gene lookup returns CDR1 MNHEY and CDR2 SMNVEV (reference sequence). The CDR3 sequence is CASSRQGLGRYEQYF. CDR3 coding DNA: TGTGCCAGCAGCCGACAAGGACTAGGACGGTACGAGCAGTACTTC.

This clonotype was recorded once. At one end the junction does not follow the germline gene, possibly because of a read error. The CDR3 loop reads CASSLGHSNRPQHF. DNA of the CDR3: TGTGCCAGCAGTTTGGGGCATAGCAATCGGCCCCAGCATTTT. This rearrangement joins TRBV12-3 or TRBV12-4 to TRBJ1-5; the D gene is possibly TRBD1 (5 bases). The CDR3 runs to 14 residues.